The 22 T cell receptor beta chains below all came from one sample that was sequenced in a study of T cells in Graves' hyperthyroidism and ophthalmopathy. RNA transcripts were the template for amplifying TCR beta CDR3 regions. During a first-round RT-PCR of the TCR CDR3, the HTBI primer set was used. One entry per CDR3 protein results from TCRdb running MiXCR on the multiplex PCR reads. The sample yields 500,000 to 550,000 distinct CDR3 sequences, less than 25% seen once. What was sequenced was blood. The origin of the receptors is a man between 18 and 29 years old with Graves' hyperthyroidism.

On this clonotype itself: A much larger clone differs by one base, so this may be a read error. The chain joins TRBV30 to TRBJ1-2, with 7 bases identical to TRBD1. This CDR3 region has 14 residues. The V gene's germline CDR1 is GTSNPN and CDR2 SVGIG (reference sequence). J lost 9 bases, V lost 2 bases, and 12 bases had no gene match. The CDR3 DNA reads as TGTGCCTGGAGTACAACAGGGGTAGGGTATAGCTACACCTTC. It encodes CAWSTTGVGYSYTF. The variable domain in full, with the rest retrieved from reference TRBV30 and TRBJ1-2, is SQTIHQWPATLVQPVGSPLSLECTVEGTSNPNLYWYRQAAGRGLQLLFYSVGIGQISSEVPQNLSASRPQDRQFILSSKKLLLSDSGFYLCAWSTTGVGYSYTFGSGTRLTVV.

This clonotype was counted many times. The chain employs TRBV29-1 and TRBJ1-1; the match to TRBD1 covers 11 bases. V shed 6 bases and J 2 bases; nucleotides not matched to a gene: 2. The germline gives CDR1 SQVTM, CDR2 ANQGSEA. This CDR3 has 13 residues. The CDR3 reads CSVDRGLNTEAFF. The CDR3 DNA sequence: TGCAGCGTGGACAGGGGGCTTAACACTGAAGCTTTCTTT.

This clonotype was seen repeatedly, ten times or more. J is TRBJ2-2 and V is TRBV2; no definite D call. CDR3 size: 11 residues. V shed 9 bases and J shed 4 bases, with 6 bases lying between them. CDR1 is SNHLY and CDR2 is FYNNEI in the germline V gene. The CDR3 region is CASKSTGELFF. The CDR3 DNA reads as TGTGCCAGTAAGAGCACCGGGGAGCTGTTTTTT.

Many counts were recorded for this clonotype. The chain couples TRBV28 to TRBJ2-7, with D perhaps TRBD2 (5 bases). Per the germline V gene, CDR1 is MDHEN and CDR2 is SYDVKM. V lost 6 bases to trimming and J lost 8 bases, with 14 bases between them. CDR3 length: 12 residues. DNA of the CDR3: TGTGCCAGCAGGGCTACTAGGGAAAAGCAGTACTTC. As protein: CASRATREKQYF.

This clonotype was seen many times. This chain links TRBV6-1 with TRBJ1-5; maybe TRBD1 (6 bases). Germline assignment: CDR1 MNHNS and CDR2 SASEGT. V was trimmed by 5 bases and J by 2 bases, leaving 16 bases between them. The CDR3 sequence is 16 residues long. The CDR3: CASSTFSTGGNQPQHF. The CDR3, as DNA: TGTGCCAGCAGTACCTTTTCGACAGGAGGCAATCAGCCCCAGCATTTT.

This clonotype was found a few times. A read error is possible here, since a much larger clone lies one base away. The chain couples TRBV25-1 to TRBJ1-2, with D uncertain. CDR1 MGHDK and CDR2 SYGVNS come from the germline V gene. The CDR3 extends over 13 amino acids. The CDR3 here is CASSVGMGYGFTF. In nucleotides, the CDR3 is TGTGCCAGCAGCGTGGGGATGGGCTATGGCTTCACCTTC.

This clonotype came up many times. V and J are TRBV19 and TRBJ1-2, with 7 bases matching TRBD1. This CDR3 is 13 amino acids long. The trim removed 7 bases at V and 1 base at J, leaving 3 bases unmatched. Germline loops: CDR1 LNHDA, CDR2 SQIVND (reference sequence). The CDR3 spells CASNTGDNYGYTF. The CDR3 DNA reads TGTGCCAGTAATACAGGGGATAACTATGGCTACACCTTC.

The chain joins TRBV6-5 to TRBJ1-1; D remains ambiguous. V gave up 8 bases and J gave up 5 bases, with 15 bases separating them. Germline V gene sequence: CDR1 MNHEY, CDR2 SVGAGI. The CDR3 loop spans 13 amino acids. This CDR3 is CASVTSVVTEAFF. Here the CDR3 DNA reads TGTGCCAGCGTTACGTCGGTGGTGACTGAAGCTTTCTTT.

The chain couples TRBV6-1 to TRBJ2-7; TRBD1 matches at 11 bases. V lost 7 bases and J lost 6; bases outside the gene matches: 8. The CDR3 is made up of 14 amino acids. Looked up from germline, CDR1 is MNHNS and CDR2 is SASEGT. CDR3 amino acids: CASNQDRGRREQYF. CDR3 nucleotides: TGTGCCAGCAATCAGGACAGGGGGCGTCGCGAGCAGTACTTC.

This clonotype showed up just a few times. The J gene is TRBJ2-2, the V gene TRBV5-1; the D gene could be TRBD1 or TRBD2 (5 bases each). The CDR3 consists of 16 residues. From germline, CDR1 is SGHRS and CDR2 YFSETQ. Trimming stripped 8 bases from V and 4 bases from J, with 21 bases between. CDR3 loop: CASLSGRTPLTGELFF. As DNA, the CDR3 is TGCGCCAGTCTGTCGGGGCGGACACCGCTCACCGGGGAGCTGTTTTTT.

This clonotype was recorded many times. Here the CDR3 reads CASMGQGTNQPQHF. The CDR3 DNA is TGTGCCAGCATGGGTCAGGGTACAAATCAGCCCCAGCATTTT. The genes are TRBV6-5 and TRBJ1-5, with a possible D match to TRBD1 (5 bases). Trimming pared 7 bases from V and 4 bases from J, leaving 14 bases between. The germline V gene has CDR1 MNHEY and CDR2 SVGAGI. The CDR3 has 14 amino acids.

This clonotype occurred many times. The chain's CDR3 is CAIRAFGGEQYF. The CDR3 coding sequence is TGTGCCATCAGAGCCTTCGGAGGCGAGCAGTACTTC. The V and J genes are TRBV10-3 and TRBJ2-7, with D perhaps TRBD2 (5 bases). The V and J ends lost 6 bases and 6 bases respectively, with 12 bases between them. The CDR3 runs to 12 residues. In germline, CDR1 is ENHRY, CDR2 SYGVKD.

This clonotype was picked up many times. The gene calls are TRBV2 and TRBJ1-1; D unresolved. V lost 7 bases and J lost 2, with 8 bases in between. The length of the CDR3 is 12 residues. The V gene's germline CDR1 is SNHLY and CDR2 FYNNEI. The CDR3 nucleotides are TGTGCCAGCATCGGGTCAAACACTGAAGCTTTCTTT. This translates into CASIGSNTEAFF.

This clonotype was counted at least ten times. This chain joins TRBV11-1 and TRBJ1-2, with D possibly matching TRBD1 (6 bases). V was cut by 1 base and J by 4 bases, with 19 bases left in between. The CDR3 is 17 residues long. The germline CDR1 and CDR2 sequences are SGHAT and FQDESV (reference sequence). In DNA form, the CDR3 reads TGTGCCAGCAGCTTAGAGGACCCCGGCCAGGACAGCTATGGCTACACCTTC. Protein: CASSLEDPGQDSYGYTF.

This clonotype was detected ten times or more. The DNA of the CDR3 is TGTGCCAGCAGTTACTCGATGTCTAGAGAGACCCAGTACTTC. Translation: CASSYSMSRETQYF. The genes are TRBV6-5 and TRBJ2-5; no definite D call. The V gene lost 0 bases and the J gene lost 4 bases, with 9 bases spanning the gap. Germline assignment: CDR1 MNHEY and CDR2 SVGAGI. The CDR3 totals 14 residues.

The V gene is TRBV10-3, the J gene TRBJ1-1; no clear D gene. The V end was cut by 3 bases, the J end by 0 bases, with 8 bases between. CDR1 and CDR2 (germline): ENHRY, SYGVKD. The CDR3 is 14 amino acids. The CDR3 DNA sequence: TGTGCCATCAGTGAACCCGGACTGAACACTGAAGCTTTCTTT. Amino acids: CAISEPGLNTEAFF.

V and J are TRBV3-1 and TRBJ1-1; D is perhaps TRBD1 (6 bases). CDR3 size: 14 residues. Germline V gene lookup returns CDR1 LGHDT and CDR2 YNNKEL (reference sequence). Trimming shortened V by 1 base and J by 8 bases, and 14 bases separated the two germline ends. CDR3 residues: CASSQVAQDSEAFF. CDR3 nucleotide sequence: TGTGCCAGCAGCCAAGTTGCCCAGGACAGCGAAGCTTTCTTT.

Points on this clonotype: Given a much more abundant clone one base away, this may be a read error. The CDR3, as DNA: TGTGCCAGCAGCCATTTCGGCCAGCCCCAGCATTTT. As protein: CASSHFGQPQHF. The rearrangement joins TRBV27 to TRBJ1-5; D ambiguous. Germline values: CDR1 MNHEY, CDR2 SMNVEV (reference sequence). Trimming shortened V by 6 bases and J by 7 bases, and 10 bases separated the two germline ends. There are 12 residues in the CDR3.

The chain employs TRBV28 and TRBJ1-6; 7 nucleotides agree with TRBD1. CDR3 length: 14 amino acids. CDR1 and CDR2 (germline): MDHEN, SYDVKM. V trimming: 4 bases; J trimming: 7 bases; junction bases outside the gene matches: 4. The DNA of the CDR3 is TGTGCCAGCAGTTGGCGACAGGGAAATTCACCCCTCCACTTT. Translated, it gives CASSWRQGNSPLHF.

The sample holds a few counts of this clonotype. The chain couples TRBV28 to TRBJ1-3, with 8 positions matching TRBD1. The V segment lost 1 base and the J segment 3 bases; nucleotides outside the gene matches: 2. CDR1 and CDR2 from the germline V gene are MDHEN and SYDVKM. The CDR3 covers 15 residues. The CDR3 loop reads CASSLSTGDGNTIYF. CDR3 sequence (DNA): TGTGCCAGCAGTTTATCGACAGGGGATGGAAACACCATATATTTT.

Many counts were recorded for this clonotype. The CDR3 here is CSVGGSYEQYF. In nucleotides, the CDR3 is TGCAGCGTTGGGGGGAGCTACGAGCAGTACTTC. The chain couples TRBV29-1 to TRBJ2-7; D may be TRBD1 or TRBD2 (5 bases each). V was shortened by 4 bases and J by 3 bases, with 7 bases between the two germline ends. The germline CDR1 and CDR2 sequences are SQVTM and ANQGSEA. This CDR3 is built from 11 residues.

This clonotype came up many times. J is TRBJ1-1 and V is TRBV27; TRBD1 matches 8 bases. CDR3 size: 15 residues. V shed 3 bases and J 3 bases; nucleotides not matched to a gene: 6. Germline values: CDR1 MNHEY, CDR2 SMNVEV (reference sequence). DNA of the CDR3: TGTGCCAGCAGTTTTCTTTCCAGGGGGCACACTGAAGCTTTCTTT. Its protein is CASSFLSRGHTEAFF.